The clone carrying this TCR beta chain appeared a few times. What it recognizes is unknown. These data come from a study of neoadjuvant nivolumab and ipilimumab in lung cancer. Measured with immunoSEQ multiplex PCR; TCRdb has only the in-frame clones, and not every one. The sample contains 6,400 or so clones, about two thirds of which appear only once. Findings and caveats of the study: Resected tumors had greater TCR richness and clonality than uninvolved lung. TCR sequencing covered a small number of samples. From pretherapy to surgery, tumor richness and clonality rose with dual therapy. Pretherapy blood TCR richness correlated positively with resected tumor richness.

Germline CDR1 reads MNHEY; CDR2 reads SVGAGI. CDR3 size: 14 residues. J lost 8 bases, V lost 6 bases, and 7 bases had no gene match. The chain carries TRBV6-5 and TRBJ2-1, with 10 positions matching TRBD1. This material consisted of tumor tissue, taken after neoadjuvant nivolumab, alone or with ipilimumab, at or shortly before surgery. The sequence was obtained from an adult with non-small cell lung cancer. This CDR3 is CASSQTGGRDEQFF. CDR3 bases: TGTGCCAGCAGCCAGACAGGGGGCAGGGATGAGCAGTTCTTC.